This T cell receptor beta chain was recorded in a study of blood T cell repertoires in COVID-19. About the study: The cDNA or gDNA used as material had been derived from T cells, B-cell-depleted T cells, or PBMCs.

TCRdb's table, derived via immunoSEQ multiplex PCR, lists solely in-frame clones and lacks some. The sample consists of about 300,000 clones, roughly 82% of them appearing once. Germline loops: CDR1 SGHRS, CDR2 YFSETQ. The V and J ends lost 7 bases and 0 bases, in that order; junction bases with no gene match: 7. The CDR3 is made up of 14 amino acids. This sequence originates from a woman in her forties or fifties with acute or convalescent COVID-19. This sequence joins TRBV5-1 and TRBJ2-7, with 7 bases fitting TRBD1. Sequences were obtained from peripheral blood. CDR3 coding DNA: TGCGCCAGCCGCAGTCAGGGGGTCTCCTACGAGCAGTACTTC. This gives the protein CASRSQGVSYEQYF. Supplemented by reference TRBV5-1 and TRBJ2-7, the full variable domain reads KAGVTQTPRYLIKTRGQQVTLSCSPISGHRSVSWYQQTPGQGLQFLFEYFSETQRNKGNFPGRFSGRQFSNSRSEMNVSTLELGDSALYLCASRSQGVSYEQYFGPGTRLTVT.